This T cell receptor (beta chain) is from a study of T cells in women clearing cervical HPV infection. CDR3 length: 14 amino acids. The V gene's germline CDR1 is SNHLY and CDR2 FYNNEI. V shed 7 bases and J shed 8 bases, with 15 bases lying between them. Comments on this clone: Coverage ceases 3 residues before the CDR3 finishes, and the germline J gene fills in the end.

The protocol was immunoSEQ multiplex PCR, while the TCRdb copy is restricted to in-frame clones and leaves out a portion. Its table lists 30,000 to 40,000 clones. The sequencing input was blood buffy coat. This receptor was identified in a woman aged 18 to 75 with a cervical HPV16 infection that either progressed to CIN3+ or cleared (not recorded which). The chain carries TRBV2 and TRBJ1-6, with D perhaps matching TRBD1 (5 bases). This CDR3 is CASNKGVRDSPLHF. The part of the CDR3 DNA that was read is TGTGCCAGCAACAAAGGGGTCCGGGATTCACCC.